The 11 T cell receptor beta chains below all came from one sample that was sequenced in a study of blood T cell repertoires in COVID-19. Data came from immunoSEQ multiplex PCR; TCRdb stores just in-frame clones and leaves some out. There are 130,000 to 150,000 clones in the sample; roughly 82% occur only once, and about an eighth lies in the top ten. The specimen sequenced was peripheral blood. The source is an elderly man with acute or convalescent COVID-19.

V usage is TRBV30 and J usage is TRBJ2-1; 8 bases are shared with TRBD1. Unmatched junction bases numbered 15, after V lost 3 bases and J lost 5 bases. Germline lookup yields CDR1 GTSNPN and CDR2 SVGIG (reference sequence). CDR3 size: 17 residues. In nucleotides, the CDR3 is TGTGCCTGGAGGGATATCAGGGGGCCCAACCGAAACAATGAGCAGTTCTTC. Residues: CAWRDIRGPNRNNEQFF.

Only a few counts were recorded for this clone. V gene TRBV2 combines with J gene TRBJ2-3; D possibly corresponds to TRBD1 (5 bases). The CDR3 has 14 residues. Germline V gene data show CDR1 as SNHLY and CDR2 as FYNNEI. V lost 9 bases and J lost 3, with 16 bases in between. The CDR3 loop reads CASLAQGITDTQYF. The CDR3 region has the DNA TGTGCCAGTTTGGCGCAGGGTATAACAGATACGCAGTATTTT.

The genes are TRBV9 and TRBJ2-2, with a possible D match to TRBD2 (5 bases). Germline V CDR1 and CDR2: SGDLS, YYNGEE. V gave up 6 bases and J gave up 4 bases, with 13 bases separating them. The CDR3 has 14 amino acids. The CDR3 coding sequence is TGTGCCAGCACGATGGGAGTGAGCACCGGGGAGCTGTTTTTT. Translation: CASTMGVSTGELFF.

The chain is built from TRBV7-6 and TRBJ2-2; TRBD1 aligns across 12 bases. CDR3 length equals 17 residues. Germline V gene sequence: CDR1 SGHVS, CDR2 FNYEAQ. Trimming cost V 0 bases and J 5 bases; bases outside gene matches: 4. The CDR3 nucleotides are TGTGCCAGCAGCTTAGCGCTGGGACAGGGGGCGACCGGGGAGCTGTTTTTT. Amino acids: CASSLALGQGATGELFF.

This rearrangement joins TRBV3-1 (or the pseudogene TRBV3-2) to TRBJ1-2; 10 bases align to TRBD1. Germline V gene sequence: CDR1 LGHDT, CDR2 YNNKEL (reference sequence). This CDR3 is built from 17 residues. After removal of 6 bases from V and 7 bases from J, the junction contained 17 bases not matched to a gene. The CDR3 DNA reads as TGTGCCAGCAGGGGGAGCCCGGGACAGGGGTCTGAGGCTGGCTACACCTTC. Translation gives CASRGSPGQGSEAGYTF.

This chain joins TRBV6-5 and TRBJ1-3; D might be TRBD1 (5 bases). CDR3 length equals 15 residues. Germline V CDR1 and CDR2: MNHEY, SVGAGI. Trimming took off 6 bases at V and 0 bases at J, with 12 bases between the two ends. CDR3 nucleotide sequence: TGTGCCAGCAGCGTACAGGATCCCTCTGGAAACACCATATATTTT. Translating gives CASSVQDPSGNTIYF.

The rearrangement uses TRBV11-3 and TRBJ2-3; no reliable D call. With 4 bases removed from V and 4 bases from J, the gap between germline ends came to 9 bases. CDR3 size: 13 residues. The germline V gene has CDR1 SGHNT and CDR2 YENEEA. CDR3 region: CASSYRHADTQYF. CDR3 DNA sequence: TGTGCCAGCAGCTATAGACACGCAGATACGCAGTATTTT.

This clone has just one count. The rearrangement joins TRBV5-1 to TRBJ1-1; no firm D call. Germline lookup yields CDR1 SGHRS and CDR2 YFSETQ. CDR3 length: 12 residues. V lost 5 bases to trimming and J lost 8 bases, with 13 bases between them. CDR3 region: CASSYPGSEAFF. For the CDR3, the DNA is TGCGCCAGCAGTTATCCGGGGTCCGAAGCTTTCTTT.

The chain joins TRBV7-2 to TRBJ2-3, with D hard to call. CDR3 length: 15 residues. Germline lookup yields CDR1 SGHTA and CDR2 FQGNSA. With 4 bases removed from V and 5 bases from J, the gap between germline ends came to 16 bases. Here the CDR3 DNA reads TGTGCCAGCAGCTCCTATACCCCCGGGTTAGATACGCAGTATTTT. It specifies CASSSYTPGLDTQYF. The full variable domain, in which reference TRBV7-2 and TRBJ2-3 provide the parts outside the CDR3, is GAGVSQSPSNKVTEKGKDVELRCDPISGHTALYWYRQSLGQGLEFLIYFQGNSAPDKSGLPSDRFSAERTGGSVSTLTIQRTQQEDSAVYLCASSSYTPGLDTQYFGPGTRLTVL.

The chain carries TRBV7-3 and TRBJ2-2, with 8 positions matching TRBD2. CDR1 and CDR2 (germline): SGHTA, FQGTGA. Trimming removed 1 base from V and 6 bases from J; junction bases left unmatched: 1. CDR3 size: 14 residues. CDR3 protein: CASSLRRGAGELFF. CDR3 DNA sequence: TGTGCCAGCAGCTTAAGGCGGGGGGCCGGGGAGCTGTTTTTT.

The rearrangement uses TRBV5-1 and TRBJ2-1; 7 nucleotides line up with TRBD2. This CDR3 region has 13 residues. In germline, CDR1 is SGHRS, CDR2 YFSETQ. J gave up 9 bases and V 3 bases, and 6 bases lay outside the gene matches. Here the CDR3 reads CASSWGGGSEQFF. CDR3 nucleotide sequence: TGCGCCAGCAGCTGGGGCGGGGGAAGTGAGCAGTTCTTC.